This T cell receptor beta chain was found in a study of post-analysis software for immune sequencing data. Overall study: The disease courses covered relapsing-remitting, secondary progressive and progressive-relapsing multiple sclerosis. Study-level points and caveats: Samples sharing a preparation batch grouped tightly together when assessed by F measure. Among multiple sclerosis patients, normalized Chao1 diversity was significantly below that of controls.

Unique molecular identifiers featured in each of the TCR beta cDNA libraries. Starting from around 0.96 to 9.9 million T cells, the study yielded hundreds of thousands of cDNA molecules. Each CDR3 protein is one row after TCRdb ran MiXCR on the PCR reads. The sample has fewer than 550,000 distinct CDR3 sequences; under 40% are singletons. This clonotype was recorded a few times. The antigen remains unidentified. The origin of this receptor is a girl aged 2-17 years with multiple sclerosis. What was sequenced was blood.

The CDR3 sequence: CASSHQRGAYNEQFF. CDR3 sequence (DNA): TGTGCCAGCAGCCACCAGCGGGGGGCCTACAATGAGCAGTTCTTC. This chain uses TRBV3-1 with TRBJ2-1; 9 nucleotides align to TRBD2. Per germline, CDR1 LGHDT and CDR2 YNNKEL (reference sequence). This CDR3 is 15 amino acids long. With 3 bases clipped from V and 2 bases from J, the junction kept 2 bases outside the gene matches.